This TCR beta chain was obtained from a study of identical twins' blood T cells (dated by TCRdb to 2012 to 2014). For the study in its entirety: The roughly 12 libraries, six for the alpha chain and six for the beta chain, yielded 50 million or so Illumina reads in total. The study compared TCR alpha and beta chain repertoires of three pairs of monozygous twins using next-generation sequencing to assess genetic influence on repertoire formation. The paper as a whole reports these results and caveats: Because the twins were raised together, environmental influences could not be ruled out as an explanation for the similarity between twins. The study stated that the proposed role of the TCRalpha J segment in MHC recognition during thymic selection needs to be validated by independent studies. The count of CDR3 clonotypes shared by two donors depended mainly on the product of the two donors' cloneset sizes, and twins did not clearly depart from this trend. Looking at the most abundant TCRbeta clonotypes, every donor had more CDR3 sequences in common with her twin than with unrelated donors. V gene usage, even among non-selected out-of-frame TCRbeta clonotypes, was reported to be markedly more similar within twin pairs than between unrelated donors.

The table lists this clonotype with a few counts. The specificity of this receptor is unknown. It has no much larger one-base neighbor in the sample; base qualities were not kept. The germline V gene encodes CDR1 SGHRS and CDR2 YFSETQ. V and J are trimmed by 3 bases and 6 bases, and the gene matches miss 11 bases of the junction. The CDR3, cysteine through phenylalanine, is 15 amino acids long. The only DNA kept is the CDR3, 45 bases in frame from the first base. The donors were six healthy women who made up three monozygous twin pairs. All three twin pairs had been raised together and were thought likely to have encountered the same vaccines and infectious agents. TCR cDNA libraries were prepared from RNA that had been isolated from peripheral blood mononuclear cells. Libraries were constructed by 5' RACE. TCRdb shows the sequencer as Illumina Genome Analyzer IIx. RNA-based TCR cDNA libraries were prepared by a previously described protocol with several modifications. To prevent cross-contamination, sample-specific barcodes were introduced on both ends of each TCR cDNA library during cDNA synthesis and amplification. Concerning the study's data processing: Each library contained about 2.2 to 4 million CDR3-containing reads, and somewhere between about 95,000 and nearly 550,000 clonotypes were identified for each individual. After reads with improper barcode index combinations were thrown out, a cloneset for each library was built using the MiTCR software. While assembling CDR3 clonotypes, MiTCR corrected PCR and sequencing errors and either filtered or rescued low-quality reads. Artificial out-of-frame clonotypes were removed by being mapped to in-frame sequences, with one indel in the CDR3 allowed. V and J gene usage similarity between donors was measured as Jensen-Shannon divergence divided by mean entropy. The raw public reads went through TCRdb reprocessing: fastp at Q25, MiXCR clone calling, in-frame beta chains kept. All rows with the same CDR3 protein become a single entry with the most common DNA and genes. TCRdb's processing, not the authors', yielded these V and J calls. The sample has 350,000 to 400,000 distinct CDR3 sequences on record, roughly 31% of them singletons. Of the sample, around 5.6% is held by the ten largest clones.

The receptor chain draws on TRBV5-1 and TRBJ1-2; 7 nucleotides in the junction match TRBD1. The sample comprised PBMCs. This receptor was identified in a woman between 18 and 49 years old in good health. CDR3 loop: CASSSRSTGSDGYTF. The sequenced DNA is TGCGCCAGCAGCTCCAGATCGACAGGGTCAGATGGCTACACCTTC.